Listed below are T cell receptor beta chains from one sample, sequenced in a study of response to subunit inactivated influenza vaccine. TCRdb analysed the RT-PCR reads with MiXCR anew, one entry per CDR3 protein. The data hold about 160,000 distinct CDR3 sequences, with roughly a tenth observed a single time. The sequencing used non-naive T cells sorted from PBMCs, collected 40 to 50 days after vaccination. The source is a man in his fifties who received an inactivated influenza vaccine. The conserved cysteine and the conserved F or W are not part of the CDR3 here. Fields, in order: J gene, V gene, clone size, CDR3 protein. Size tells how often a clone was seen (once, few, many) or the class of an expanded clone, and some rows leave it out.

>TRBJ2-3|TRBV5-1|few
ASSFRPLAGGGDTQY
>TRBJ2-7|TRBV6-2/TRBV6-3|many
ASSSSGRAVYEQY
>TRBJ2-7|TRBV4-2|-
ASSQGGLGSYEQY
>TRBJ2-3|TRBV7-3|few
ASSLVGLAGDTQY
>TRBJ2-3|TRBV30|-
AWTGGTDTQY
>TRBJ1-3|TRBV11-2|many
ASRTWESGNTIY
>TRBJ2-2|TRBV12-3/TRBV12-4|-
ASSLSNTGELF
>TRBJ2-7|TRBV5-1|many
ASSFSSGGYEQY
>TRBJ2-3|TRBV4-1|few
ASSRIQGATDTQY
>TRBJ2-3|TRBV6-4|many
ASSPEGEWSTDTQY
>TRBJ1-1|TRBV6-2/TRBV6-3|few
ASKRGVNTEAF
>TRBJ2-7|TRBV6-2/TRBV6-3|-
ASSYVRNEQY
>TRBJ2-3|TRBV4-3|-
ASSQEHTDTQY
>TRBJ1-6|TRBV27|few
ASSLRRPGQSSYNSPLH
>TRBJ2-1|TRBV29-1|medium-sized
SVASRLAPYNEQF
>TRBJ2-4|TRBV20-1|many
SARRLQNIQY
>TRBJ1-2|TRBV20-1|few
SASALHYGYT
>TRBJ1-1|TRBV9|few
ASSPRPTAEAF
>TRBJ2-7|TRBV27|-
ASSYRDRGPYEQY
>TRBJ1-1|TRBV20-1|many
SARWGPRPVNTEAF
>TRBJ2-5|TRBV9|-
ASSVDVSQETQY
>TRBJ2-5|TRBV28|many
ASSTHFSGGAGETQY
>TRBJ2-5|TRBV7-9|-
ASSLDRTVETQY
>TRBJ2-1|TRBV6-1|-
ASSERSSGRGEQF
>TRBJ2-1|TRBV6-6|-
ASSYIGSNEQF
>TRBJ1-5|TRBV4-2|-
ASSQVTGGRSNQPQH
>TRBJ2-2|TRBV6-2/TRBV6-3|-
ASKGQANTGELF
>TRBJ1-5|TRBV6-2/TRBV6-3|many
ASSKGRDNQPQH
>TRBJ1-1|TRBV20-1|many
SAEYQGFGNTEAF
>TRBJ1-5|TRBV10-2|-
ASSESRTGYSNQPQH
>TRBJ1-3|TRBV6-1|many
ASNTPRDKGNTIY
>TRBJ1-6|TRBV20-1|-
SAREGRASSPLH
>TRBJ1-3|TRBV5-1|-
ASSLGPKQSNTIY
>TRBJ1-4|TRBV7-8|few
ASSLAAGIQEKLF
>TRBJ2-1|TRBV4-2|many
ASSQEYPSGEQF
>TRBJ2-2|TRBV6-1|many
ASSGTVNTGELF
>TRBJ2-3|TRBV12-3/TRBV12-4|few
ASSLAGGPADTQY
>TRBJ2-7|TRBV6-5|-
ASSYGGTTYEQY
>TRBJ2-2|TRBV7-9|-
ASSFQLAGGAGELF
>TRBJ2-3|TRBV20-1|-
SAPRTSGLTSRDTQY